This T cell receptor beta chain was sequenced for a study of blood T cell repertoires in COVID-19. The germline gives CDR1 PRHDT, CDR2 FYEKMQ (reference sequence). The CDR3 runs 20 residues. The junction had 20 bases not matched to a gene; V was cut back by 4 bases and J by 4 bases. In the authors' methods: Estimation of nucleated cell counts was performed using reference gene primer amplification. Profiled with immunoSEQ multiplex PCR; TCRdb holds only in-frame clones, not every one. The DNA gave D and trimming, while V, J and clone size come from that table. The sample contains about 80,000 clones, roughly 80% of which appear only once.

The sample taken for sequencing was peripheral blood. The receptor comes from a woman in her 70s with acute or convalescent COVID-19. The genes are TRBV13 and TRBJ1-3, with 9 bases identical to TRBD1. The CDR3 DNA reads TGTGCCAGCAGCTCGGAAGGACAGGGGCGAGCATTTTTCTCAGGAAACACCATATATTTT. Encoded protein: CASSSEGQGRAFFSGNTIYF.